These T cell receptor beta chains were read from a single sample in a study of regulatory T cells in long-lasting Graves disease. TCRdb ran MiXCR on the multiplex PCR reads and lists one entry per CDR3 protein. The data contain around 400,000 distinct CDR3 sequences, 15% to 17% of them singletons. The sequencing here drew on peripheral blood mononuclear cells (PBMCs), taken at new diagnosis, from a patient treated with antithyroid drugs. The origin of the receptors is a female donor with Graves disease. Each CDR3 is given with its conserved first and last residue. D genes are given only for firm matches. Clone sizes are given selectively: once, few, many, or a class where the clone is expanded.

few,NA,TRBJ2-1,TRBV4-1,CASSPRDASYNEQFF,TGCGCCAGCAGCCCCCGGGACGCAAGCTACAATGAGCAGTTCTTC
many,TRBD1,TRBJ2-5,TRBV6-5,CASSYLDRPQETQYF,TGTGCCAGCAGTTACCTGGACAGGCCCCAAGAGACCCAGTACTTC
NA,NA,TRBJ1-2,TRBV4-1,CASSQDRGRHSYGYTF,TGCGCCAGCAGCCAAGATCGAGGGCGGCACAGCTATGGCTACACCTTC
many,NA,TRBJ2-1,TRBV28,CASTMGTSYNEQFF,TGTGCCAGCACGATGGGGACCTCCTACAATGAGCAGTTCTTC
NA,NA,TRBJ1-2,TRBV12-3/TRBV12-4,CASSYIPQGGYGYTF,TGTGCCAGCAGTTACATACCACAGGGAGGGTATGGCTACACCTTC
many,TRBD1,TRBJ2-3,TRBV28,CASSWTGNSDTQYF,TGTGCCAGCAGTTGGACAGGGAACTCAGATACGCAGTATTTT
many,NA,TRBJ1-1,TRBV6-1,CASRGVLVDTEAFF,TGTGCCAGCCGGGGGGTCCTCGTAGACACTGAAGCTTTCTTT
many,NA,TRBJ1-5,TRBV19,CASSDGQGDQPQHF,TGTGCCAGTAGTGACGGCCAGGGAGATCAGCCCCAGCATTTT
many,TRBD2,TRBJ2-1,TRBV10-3,CAISESSSPSGRGNEQFF,TGTGCCATCAGTGAGTCCTCCTCGCCTAGCGGGAGAGGTAATGAGCAGTTCTTC
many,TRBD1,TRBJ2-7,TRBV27,CASSLFGQGVPYEQYF,TGTGCCAGCAGTTTATTCGGACAGGGGGTCCCCTACGAGCAGTACTTC
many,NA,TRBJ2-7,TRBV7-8,CASSLDFHEQYF,TGTGCCAGCAGCTTAGACTTCCACGAGCAGTACTTC
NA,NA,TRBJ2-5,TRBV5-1,CASSLNHQETQYF,TGCGCCAGCAGCTTGAACCACCAAGAGACCCAGTACTTC
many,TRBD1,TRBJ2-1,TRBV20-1,CSARAGDRTYNEQFF,TGCAGTGCTAGAGCAGGGGACAGAACCTACAATGAGCAGTTCTTC
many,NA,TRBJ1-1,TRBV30,CAWSTGANTEAFF,TGTGCCTGGAGTACTGGAGCAAACACTGAAGCTTTCTTT
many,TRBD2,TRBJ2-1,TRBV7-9,CASSSTGTSGIRLYYNEQFF,TGTGCCAGCAGCTCAACCGGGACTAGCGGGATCAGACTTTACTACAATGAGCAGTTCTTC
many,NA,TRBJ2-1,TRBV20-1,CSASETSYNEQFF,TGCAGTGCTAGCGAGACTTCTTACAATGAGCAGTTCTTC